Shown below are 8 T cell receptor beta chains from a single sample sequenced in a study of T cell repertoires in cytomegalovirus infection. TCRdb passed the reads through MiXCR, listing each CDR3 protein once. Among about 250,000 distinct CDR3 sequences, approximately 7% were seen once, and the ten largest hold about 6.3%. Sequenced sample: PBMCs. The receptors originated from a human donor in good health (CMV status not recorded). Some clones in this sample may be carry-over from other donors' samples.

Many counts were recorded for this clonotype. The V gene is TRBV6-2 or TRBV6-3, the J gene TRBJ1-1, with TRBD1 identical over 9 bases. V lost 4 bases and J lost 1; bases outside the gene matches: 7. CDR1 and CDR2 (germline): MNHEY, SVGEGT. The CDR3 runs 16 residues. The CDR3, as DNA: TGTGCCAGCAGTTCCCCAAACAGGGGGCAGAACACTGAAGCTTTCTTT. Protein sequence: CASSSPNRGQNTEAFF.

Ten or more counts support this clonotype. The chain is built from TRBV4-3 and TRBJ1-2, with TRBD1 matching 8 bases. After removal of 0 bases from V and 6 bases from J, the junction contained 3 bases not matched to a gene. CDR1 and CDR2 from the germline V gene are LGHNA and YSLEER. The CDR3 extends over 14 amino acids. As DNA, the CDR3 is TGCGCCAGCAGCCAAGAGGGCAGGGGGCATGGCTACACCTTC. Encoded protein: CASSQEGRGHGYTF.

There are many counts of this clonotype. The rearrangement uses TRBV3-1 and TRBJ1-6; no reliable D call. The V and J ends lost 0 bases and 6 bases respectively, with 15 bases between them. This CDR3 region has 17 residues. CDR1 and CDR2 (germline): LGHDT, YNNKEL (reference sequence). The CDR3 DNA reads TGTGCCAGCAGCCAAGATCTGACGGCTCACAGTAATTCACCCCTCCACTTT. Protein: CASSQDLTAHSNSPLHF.

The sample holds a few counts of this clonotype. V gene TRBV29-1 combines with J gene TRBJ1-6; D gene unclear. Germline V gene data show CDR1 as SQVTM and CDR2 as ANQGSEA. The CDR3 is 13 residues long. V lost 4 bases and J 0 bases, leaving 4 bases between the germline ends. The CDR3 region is CSVGGSYNSPLHF. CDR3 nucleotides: TGCAGCGTTGGGGGCTCCTATAATTCACCCCTCCACTTT.

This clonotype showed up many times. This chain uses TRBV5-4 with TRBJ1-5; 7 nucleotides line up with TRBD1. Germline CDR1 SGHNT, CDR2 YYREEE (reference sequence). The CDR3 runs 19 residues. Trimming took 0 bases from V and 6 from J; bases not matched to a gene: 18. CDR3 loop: CASSLDSGGRGMAIQPQHF. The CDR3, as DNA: TGTGCCAGCAGCTTGGATTCGGGCGGCAGGGGGATGGCAATTCAGCCCCAGCATTTT.

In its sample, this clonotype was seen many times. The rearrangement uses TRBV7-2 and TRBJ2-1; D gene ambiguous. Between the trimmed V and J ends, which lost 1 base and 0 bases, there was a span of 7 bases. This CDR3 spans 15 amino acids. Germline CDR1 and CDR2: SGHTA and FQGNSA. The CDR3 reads CASSLETSSYNEQFF. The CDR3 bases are TGTGCCAGCAGCTTAGAGACGAGCTCCTACAATGAGCAGTTCTTC.

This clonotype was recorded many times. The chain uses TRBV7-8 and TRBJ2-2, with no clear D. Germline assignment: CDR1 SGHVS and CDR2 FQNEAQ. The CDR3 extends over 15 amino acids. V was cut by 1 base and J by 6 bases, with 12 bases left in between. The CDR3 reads CASSLGLGLAGELFF. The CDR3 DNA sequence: TGTGCCAGCAGCTTAGGACTGGGTCTCGCCGGGGAGCTGTTTTTT. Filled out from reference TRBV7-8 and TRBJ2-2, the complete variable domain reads GAGVSQSPRYKVAKRGQDVALRCDPISGHVSLFWYQQALGQGPEFLTYFQNEAQLDKSGLPSDRFFAERPEGSVSTLKIQRTQQEDSAVYLCASSLGLGLAGELFFGEGSRLTVL.

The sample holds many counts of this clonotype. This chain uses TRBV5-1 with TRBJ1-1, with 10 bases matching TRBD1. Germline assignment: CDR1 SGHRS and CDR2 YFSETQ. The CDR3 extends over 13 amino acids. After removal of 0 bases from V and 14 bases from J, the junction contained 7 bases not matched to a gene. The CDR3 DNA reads TGCGCCAGCAGCTTGGGACAGGGGGCCACGTCCTTCTTT. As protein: CASSLGQGATSFF.